This passage covers 28 T cell receptor beta chains from one sample sequenced in a study of cytomegalovirus exposure and HLA in healthy donors. PCR amplification relied on 60 Vbeta primers (plus 13 Jbeta primers). TCRdb's table, derived via immunoSEQ multiplex PCR, lists solely in-frame clones and lacks some. The table has some 120,000 clones, roughly 78% seen once. Sequenced material: PBMCs. The receptors were gathered from a man younger than 40 in good health and CMV-seropositive.

The chain has TRBV28 and TRBJ2-5, with 15 positions matching TRBD2. With V trimmed by 2 bases and J by 0 bases, 4 bases remained unmatched. The CDR3 runs to 18 residues. The germline V gene has CDR1 MDHEN and CDR2 SYDVKM. This chain's CDR3 is CASSLGTSGRWYQETQYF. CDR3 nucleotide sequence: TGTGCCAGCAGTTTAGGGACTAGCGGGAGGTGGTACCAAGAGACCCAGTACTTC.

This clone was picked up a small number of times. The chain employs TRBV5-1 and TRBJ2-5, with TRBD2 matching over 8 bases. The V gene's germline CDR1 is SGHRS and CDR2 YFSETQ. The CDR3 length is 13 residues. V lost 6 bases, J lost 3 bases, and 4 bases stayed unmatched. This CDR3 reads CASTSGSKETQYF. CDR3 nucleotides: TGCGCCAGCACCAGCGGGAGCAAAGAGACCCAGTACTTC. The whole variable domain, filled in from reference TRBV5-1 and TRBJ2-5, reads KAGVTQTPRYLIKTRGQQVTLSCSPISGHRSVSWYQQTPGQGLQFLFEYFSETQRNKGNFPGRFSGRQFSNSRSEMNVSTLELGDSALYLCASTSGSKETQYFGPGTRLLVL.

This clone was seen only once. The V call is TRBV9, the J call TRBJ2-3, with 9 bases that match TRBD2. This CDR3 is 15 amino acids long. Germline V gene data show CDR1 as SGDLS and CDR2 as YYNGEE. With V trimmed by 1 base and J by 4 bases, 4 bases remained unmatched. The CDR3 sequence: CASSVSGRWSDTQYF. In DNA form, the CDR3 reads TGTGCCAGCAGCGTAAGCGGGAGGTGGTCAGATACGCAGTATTTT.

This clone was seen more than once but under ten times. The chain carries TRBV27 and TRBJ2-1; 10 bases align to TRBD2. Per germline, CDR1 MNHEY and CDR2 SMNVEV (reference sequence). The CDR3 spans 15 residues. With V trimmed by 7 bases and J by 8 bases, 11 bases remained unmatched. The CDR3 DNA reads as TGTGCCAGCACCTCTAGCGGGAGTAGCGGCGATGAGCAGTTCTTC. Protein: CASTSSGSSGDEQFF.

This clone was recorded a few times. The J gene is TRBJ1-2, the V gene TRBV28; D gene ambiguous. Germline CDR1 MDHEN, CDR2 SYDVKM. The ends were cut back, 2 bases at V and 0 bases at J, with 7 bases in the middle. The CDR3 spans 14 residues. The CDR3 region is CASSLRETNYGYTF. DNA for the CDR3: TGTGCCAGCAGTTTAAGGGAGACTAACTATGGCTACACCTTC.

CDR3 nucleotides: TGCGCCAGCAGCTTGGGGGAGGGCAGACCGTCTCCCTCTGGAAACACCATATATTTT. It specifies CASSLGEGRPSPSGNTIYF. V usage is TRBV5-1 and J usage is TRBJ1-3; D is undetermined. The CDR3 consists of 19 residues. The V gene's germline CDR1 is SGHRS and CDR2 YFSETQ. V was shortened by 0 bases and J by 0 bases, with 19 bases between the two germline ends. The full variable domain, in which reference TRBV5-1 and TRBJ1-3 provide the parts outside the CDR3, is KAGVTQTPRYLIKTRGQQVTLSCSPISGHRSVSWYQQTPGQGLQFLFEYFSETQRNKGNFPGRFSGRQFSNSRSEMNVSTLELGDSALYLCASSLGEGRPSPSGNTIYFGEGSWLTVV.

V is TRBV2 and J is TRBJ1-4; 8 bases match TRBD1. The V gene's germline CDR1 is SNHLY and CDR2 FYNNEI. After removal of 6 bases from V and 6 bases from J, the junction contained 6 bases not matched to a gene. The CDR3 spans 14 residues. This CDR3 is CASSSRTGHEKLFF. DNA for the CDR3: TGTGCCAGCAGCAGCCGGACAGGGCATGAAAAACTGTTTTTT.

This clone has just one count. This CDR3 reads CASSLGLGEQYF. CDR3 bases: TGTGCCAGCAGCTTGGGACTAGGCGAGCAGTACTTC. The chain joins TRBV7-9 to TRBJ2-7; 8 positions match TRBD2. The CDR3 is made up of 12 amino acids. In germline, CDR1 is SEHNR, CDR2 FQNEAQ (reference sequence). Germline trimming cut 3 bases from V and 6 bases from J; bases unmatched to any gene: 1. Combining the CDR3 with reference TRBV7-9 and TRBJ2-7 gives the whole variable domain DTGVSQNPRHKITKRGQNVTFRCDPISEHNRLYWYRQTLGQGPEFLTYFQNEAQLEKSRLLSDRFSAERPKGSFSTLEIQRTEQGDSAMYLCASSLGLGEQYFGPGTRLTVT.

As to this clone: At one end, the junction sequence differs from germline, possibly due to a read error. The V call is TRBV7-9, the J call TRBJ2-7; perhaps TRBD2 as D (5 bases). CDR3 length equals 11 residues. Germline lookup yields CDR1 SEHNR and CDR2 FQNEAQ (reference sequence). The CDR3 loop is CSSSLSGEQYF. In nucleotides, the CDR3 is TGTTCCAGCAGCCTCTCGGGGGAGCAGTACTTC.

CDR3 DNA: TGTGCCAGCGCCATTCCAGGGGCTCGACAGAATGAGCAGTTCTTC. Translated: CASAIPGARQNEQFF. The chain employs TRBV7-8 and TRBJ2-1; D possibly corresponds to TRBD1 (6 bases). Deletions cut 8 bases from V and 7 bases from J, with 21 bases between. This CDR3 region has 15 residues. The germline CDR1 and CDR2 sequences are SGHVS and FQNEAQ.

The J gene is TRBJ2-7, the V gene TRBV4-2, with 8 positions matching TRBD1. V shed 1 base, J shed 4 bases, and the junction held 3 bases outside the gene matches. The CDR3 covers 14 residues. Germline V gives CDR1 LGHNA, CDR2 YNFKEQ. CDR3 protein: CASSQGTGRYEQYF. CDR3 nucleotide sequence: TGTGCCAGCAGCCAAGGGACAGGGCGTTACGAGCAGTACTTC.

This chain links TRBV2 with TRBJ2-7, with a weak D call TRBD1 (6 bases). The V gene's germline CDR1 is SNHLY and CDR2 FYNNEI. V was cut by 10 bases and J by 5 bases, with 18 bases left in between. This CDR3 contains 13 residues. The CDR3 spells CATDSTGRDEQYF. In DNA form, the CDR3 reads TGTGCCACCGATTCAACAGGGCGCGACGAGCAGTACTTC.

V gene TRBV9 combines with J gene TRBJ2-7, with 8 nucleotides matching TRBD2. The CDR3 is made up of 15 amino acids. Germline values: CDR1 SGDLS, CDR2 YYNGEE. V gave up 0 bases and J gave up 4 bases; unmatched junction bases: 6. This CDR3 reads CASSVAAGELYEQYF. CDR3 DNA: TGTGCCAGCAGCGTAGCAGCGGGAGAGTTGTACGAGCAGTACTTC.

The CDR3 region is CASSLFRAGYNEQFF. In DNA form, the CDR3 reads TGTGCCAGCAGCCTGTTTCGGGCGGGATACAATGAGCAGTTCTTC. This chain joins TRBV5-4 and TRBJ2-1; TRBD2 is a possible D gene (6 bases). Trimming stripped 4 bases from V and 4 bases from J, with 15 bases between. The CDR3 totals 15 residues. The germline V gene has CDR1 SGHNT and CDR2 YYREEE (reference sequence).

This clone was observed a handful of times. J is TRBJ1-4 and V is TRBV4-3, with D possibly TRBD1 on 5 matching bases. Trimming removed 1 base at V and 7 bases at J, with 10 bases between. The CDR3 has 14 residues. Germline V gene lookup returns CDR1 LGHNA and CDR2 YSLEER. CDR3 sequence reads: CASSQAQGIEKLFF. In DNA form, the CDR3 reads TGCGCCAGCAGCCAAGCCCAGGGCATTGAAAAACTGTTTTTT.

The J gene is TRBJ2-2, the V gene TRBV10-1; D is unresolved. From germline, CDR1 is WNHNN and CDR2 SYGVQD (reference sequence). Trimming shortened V by 8 bases and J by 5 bases, and 12 bases separated the two germline ends. The length of the CDR3 is 13 residues. CDR3 region: CASSLSETGELFF. CDR3 sequence (DNA): TGCGCCAGCTCCTTGAGCGAAACCGGGGAGCTGTTTTTT.

The chain carries TRBV9 and TRBJ2-7; 9 positions match TRBD2. V was clipped by 2 bases and J by 4 bases; unmatched bases: 1. Germline V gene sequence: CDR1 SGDLS, CDR2 YYNGEE. This CDR3 comprises 13 residues. This CDR3 reads CASSVSGSYEQYF. The CDR3 DNA reads TGTGCCAGCAGCGTTAGCGGGAGTTACGAGCAGTACTTC.

J is TRBJ1-5 and V is TRBV4-2; tentative D call: TRBD1 (6 bases). Germline V gene sequence: CDR1 LGHNA, CDR2 YNFKEQ. V was shortened by 7 bases and J by 6 bases, with 19 bases between the two germline ends. The CDR3 runs to 15 residues. CDR3 region: CASKGGEGSGQPQHF. For the CDR3, the DNA is TGTGCCAGCAAAGGGGGGGAGGGATCCGGTCAGCCCCAGCATTTT.

This chain uses TRBV28 with TRBJ2-3, with 11 nucleotides matching TRBD1. V gave up 4 bases and J gave up 6 bases; unmatched junction bases: 6. CDR1 is MDHEN and CDR2 is SYDVKM in the germline V gene. The CDR3 is 15 amino acids. DNA of the CDR3: TGTGCCAGCAGTTCCTGGGGGACAGGGGGGGATACGCAGTATTTT. The encoded protein is CASSSWGTGGDTQYF.

This clone has only a few counts. The gene calls are TRBV7-2 and TRBJ2-5; possible D gene TRBD2, 6 bases. The CDR3 covers 11 residues. The V gene's germline CDR1 is SGHTA and CDR2 FQGNSA. V lost 5 bases, J lost 5 bases, and 6 bases lay in between. CDR3 sequence: CASSRGETQYF. The CDR3, as DNA: TGTGCCAGCAGCCGGGGGGAGACCCAGTACTTC.

The chain links TRBV30 to TRBJ2-1, with TRBD2 as a possible D gene (6 bases). The germline CDR1 and CDR2 sequences are GTSNPN and SVGIG (reference sequence). The V and J ends lost 0 bases and 7 bases respectively, with 13 bases between them. The CDR3 sequence is 14 residues long. CDR3 nucleotide sequence: TGTGCCTGGAGTGTTGGGGGGAGTGGAAATGAGCAGTTCTTC. Translated, it gives CAWSVGGSGNEQFF.

This chain connects TRBV9 to TRBJ1-1; 8 bases map to TRBD1. The ends lost 5 bases at V and 1 base at J; junction bases unmatched: 4. The CDR3 loop spans 14 amino acids. Germline V CDR1 and CDR2: SGDLS, YYNGEE. CDR3: CASSETGANTEAFF. The CDR3 coding sequence is TGTGCCAGCAGTGAGACAGGGGCGAACACTGAAGCTTTCTTT.

The V gene is TRBV9, the J gene TRBJ2-1; 7 bases are shared with TRBD2. The CDR3 loop spans 14 amino acids. CDR1 and CDR2 (germline): SGDLS, YYNGEE. With 4 bases clipped from V and 4 bases from J, the junction kept 5 bases outside the gene matches. The CDR3 sequence is CASSLGTTYNEQFF. In nucleotides, the CDR3 is TGTGCCAGCAGCTTAGGGACTACTTACAATGAGCAGTTCTTC.

The chain couples TRBV5-4 to TRBJ1-2; 8 nucleotides align to TRBD1. With V trimmed by 4 bases and J by 8 bases, 7 bases remained unmatched. Germline assignment: CDR1 SGHNT and CDR2 YYREEE (reference sequence). The CDR3 loop spans 13 amino acids. CDR3 nucleotide sequence: TGTGCCAGCAGCCGAGACAGGGGATCGGGCTACACCTTC. Its protein product is CASSRDRGSGYTF.

The rearrangement joins TRBV29-1 to TRBJ2-7; D is undetermined. The CDR3 has 11 residues. Germline CDR1 and CDR2: SQVTM and ANQGSEA. V shed 7 bases and J shed 4 bases, with 11 bases lying between them. CDR3 coding DNA: TGCAGCGCCATACAGCAATACGAGCAGTACTTC. It codes for CSAIQQYEQYF.

The chain combines TRBV7-9 with TRBJ2-4; TRBD1 might be the D (6 bases). The CDR3 sequence is 16 residues long. Germline loops: CDR1 SEHNR, CDR2 FQNEAQ (reference sequence). V gave up 5 bases and J gave up 1 base, with 15 bases separating them. DNA for the CDR3: TGTGCCAGCAGCCCCCGCGAGGGGGAGGCCAAAAACATTCAGTACTTC. Its protein is CASSPREGEAKNIQYF.

This chain connects TRBV27 to TRBJ1-2; 8 nucleotides align to TRBD1. CDR3 length equals 14 residues. From germline, CDR1 is MNHEY and CDR2 SMNVEV (reference sequence). The V gene end was trimmed by 2 bases and the J gene end by 7 bases; junction bases not matched to a gene: 6. CDR3 nucleotides: TGTGCCAGCAGTTTAGACAGGGGTGTGTCTGGCTACACCTTC. Translated, it gives CASSLDRGVSGYTF.

The chain uses TRBV29-1 and TRBJ2-2, with TRBD1 identical over 10 bases. From germline, CDR1 is SQVTM and CDR2 ANQGSEA. V was clipped by 7 bases and J by 5 bases; unmatched bases: 10. The CDR3 has 15 amino acids. Written as DNA, the CDR3 is TGCAGCGCCAAATTCCCGGGACAGGGGACCGGGGAGCTGTTTTTT. This gives the protein CSAKFPGQGTGELFF.